These 25 T cell receptor beta chains originate from one sample sequenced in a study of T cells in localized non-small cell lung cancer. The method was immunoSEQ multiplex PCR; TCRdb's version includes in-frame clones alone and lacks a portion of them. In the table there are a few thousand clones, around 30% of which are singletons. The sample was lung tumor tissue, taken before any cancer treatment. Receptors originate from a man between 35 and 75 years old with stage III squamous cell lung carcinoma.

The rearrangement joins TRBV11-3 to TRBJ1-4, with D unresolved. The CDR3 covers 14 residues. Trimming pared 3 bases from V and 1 base from J, leaving 6 bases between. Germline CDR1 is SGHNT and CDR2 is YENEEA. CDR3 sequence reads: CASSFSVTNEKLFF. The CDR3 region has the DNA TGTGCCAGCAGCTTTTCGGTAACTAATGAAAAACTGTTTTTT. Based on the CDR3 plus reference TRBV11-3 and TRBJ1-4, the full variable domain is EAGVVQSPRYKIIEKKQPVAFWCNPISGHNTLYWYLQNLGQGPELLIRYENEEAVDDSQLPKDRFSAERLKGVDSTLKIQPAELGDSAVYLCASSFSVTNEKLFFGSGTQLSVL.

This clone was counted between two and nine times. The chain has TRBV11-3 and TRBJ1-1; D is uncertain. Deletions cut 5 bases from V and 1 base from J, with 11 bases between. CDR3 length equals 14 residues. CDR1 and CDR2 from the germline V gene are SGHNT and YENEEA. The CDR3 region has the DNA TGTGCCAGCAGCCGAGGACCGACGAACACTGAAGCTTTCTTT. This codes for CASSRGPTNTEAFF.

This clone was picked up a small number of times. The J gene is TRBJ1-1, the V gene TRBV10-2; 7 bases are shared with TRBD1. CDR1 and CDR2 from the germline V gene are WSHSY and SAAADI. CDR3 length: 13 residues. Trimming at V came to 8 bases and at J to 7 bases, leaving 10 bases not matched to a gene. The CDR3 protein is CASSKGARIEAFF. The CDR3 coding sequence is TGCGCCAGCTCGAAGGGGGCCCGGATTGAAGCTTTCTTT.

The J gene is TRBJ1-3, the V gene TRBV6-8; 8 nucleotides agree with TRBD1. Per germline, CDR1 MNHGY and CDR2 SAAAGT. V gave up 5 bases and J gave up 3 bases; unmatched junction bases: 9. The CDR3 has 16 amino acids. The CDR3 DNA reads TGTGCCAGCAGTCGGCTCGACAGGGGAGGTGGAAACACCATATATTTT. Amino acids: CASSRLDRGGGNTIYF.

This clone was counted between two and nine times. The rearrangement joins TRBV19 to TRBJ1-1; 8 nucleotides line up with TRBD1. V was clipped by 6 bases and J by 6 bases; unmatched bases: 6. The CDR3 contains 13 residues. Per the germline V gene, CDR1 is LNHDA and CDR2 is SQIVND (reference sequence). The CDR3 bases are TGTGCCAGTAGCAACACAGGGGGGTCTGAAGCTTTCTTT. Protein sequence: CASSNTGGSEAFF.

This clone occurred a few times. This rearrangement joins TRBV19 to TRBJ1-3; TRBD1 aligns across 9 bases. CDR3 length: 15 amino acids. With V trimmed by 7 bases and J by 5 bases, 9 bases remained unmatched. Per the germline V gene, CDR1 is LNHDA and CDR2 is SQIVND (reference sequence). The CDR3 loop is CASTTGTGTRNTIYF. The CDR3 DNA is TGTGCCAGTACCACCGGGACAGGGACTAGAAACACCATATATTTT.

The chain recombines TRBV6-8 with TRBJ1-6; possible D gene TRBD1, 5 bases. This CDR3 is built from 15 residues. From germline, CDR1 is MNHGY and CDR2 SAAAGT. V was cut by 4 bases and J by 5 bases, with 12 bases left in between. This CDR3 reads CASSLGRAHNSPLHF. In DNA, the CDR3 is TGTGCCAGCAGTTTGGGACGAGCGCATAATTCACCCCTCCACTTT.

This chain joins TRBV5-1 and TRBJ1-1; 8 nucleotides align to TRBD1. In germline, CDR1 is SGHRS, CDR2 YFSETQ. The CDR3 has 15 residues. V lost 4 bases and J lost 4; bases outside the gene matches: 9. The CDR3 sequence: CASSPPDRGVTEAFF. In DNA form, the CDR3 reads TGCGCCAGCAGCCCGCCCGACAGGGGCGTCACTGAAGCTTTCTTT.

The chain carries TRBV19 and TRBJ2-3; tentatively, D is TRBD2 (6 bases). The CDR3 loop spans 12 amino acids. V was pared by 7 bases and J by 1 base, with 6 bases between. Looked up from germline, CDR1 is LNHDA and CDR2 is SQIVND (reference sequence). The CDR3 loop is CASKRGTDTQYF. The CDR3 DNA sequence: TGTGCCAGTAAGCGGGGCACAGATACGCAGTATTTT.

This chain connects TRBV30 to TRBJ1-6; tentatively, D is TRBD1 (6 bases). The CDR3 is 14 amino acids. Germline V gene data show CDR1 as GTSNPN and CDR2 as SVGIG (reference sequence). V lost 3 bases and J 6 bases, leaving 12 bases between the germline ends. The chain's CDR3 is CAWRGNRANSPLHF. CDR3 DNA: TGTGCCTGGAGAGGTAACAGGGCTAATTCACCCCTCCACTTT.

This clone is categorized as medium-sized. V and J are TRBV28 and TRBJ2-7; perhaps TRBD2 as D (6 bases). V shed 6 bases and J shed 7 bases, with 19 bases lying between them. This CDR3 contains 14 residues. Looked up from germline, CDR1 is MDHEN and CDR2 is SYDVKM. The CDR3 DNA sequence: TGTGCCAGCAGCACGGGGGATGCTGGTCGGGAGCAGTACTTC. Amino acids: CASSTGDAGREQYF.

This clone has only a few counts. The chain joins TRBV10-3 to TRBJ2-1; 10 positions match TRBD2. Trimming cost V 2 bases and J 0 bases; bases outside gene matches: 7. Looked up from germline, CDR1 is ENHRY and CDR2 is SYGVKD. The CDR3 extends over 18 amino acids. The CDR3 coding sequence is TGTGCCATCAGTGAGGGTCTAGCGGGGGCTAGCTCCTACAATGAGCAGTTCTTC. Translating it yields CAISEGLAGASSYNEQFF.

V gene TRBV9 combines with J gene TRBJ2-5; 11 positions agree with TRBD2. V trimming: 0 bases; J trimming: 4 bases; junction bases outside the gene matches: 2. CDR1 and CDR2 from the germline V gene are SGDLS and YYNGEE. The CDR3 totals 15 residues. This chain's CDR3 is CASSVDSGRGETQYF. In DNA form, the CDR3 reads TGTGCCAGCAGCGTAGATAGCGGGAGGGGAGAGACCCAGTACTTC.

The V gene is TRBV6-8, the J gene TRBJ2-3, with 9 positions matching TRBD1. CDR1 is MNHGY and CDR2 is SAAAGT in the germline V gene. With 7 bases clipped from V and 5 bases from J, the junction kept 10 bases outside the gene matches. The CDR3 is 15 amino acids. The CDR3 region has the DNA TGTGCCAGCACCGACCGGGACAGGGTTGAAGATACGCAGTATTTT. It translates to CASTDRDRVEDTQYF.

This clone has a handful of counts. The chain employs TRBV9 and TRBJ2-1, with D perhaps TRBD1 (6 bases). Trimming removed 0 bases at V and 6 bases at J, with 7 bases between. The CDR3 loop spans 13 amino acids. The V gene's germline CDR1 is SGDLS and CDR2 YYNGEE. The CDR3 nucleotides are TGTGCCAGCAGCGTAGGAGGGGGCAATGAGCAGTTCTTC. Its protein is CASSVGGGNEQFF.

The rearrangement links TRBV9 to TRBJ2-1, with a weak D call TRBD2 (5 bases). V lost 0 bases and J 6 bases, leaving 13 bases between the germline ends. Germline CDR1 SGDLS, CDR2 YYNGEE. The CDR3 is 15 residues long. The CDR3 DNA follows: TGTGCCAGCAGCGTAGCTACGCGAGGGATCAATGAGCAGTTCTTC. Its protein is CASSVATRGINEQFF.

The chain links TRBV18 to TRBJ2-7; possible D gene TRBD2, 7 bases. Trimming took 5 bases from V and 1 from J, leaving 15 bases between them. CDR3 length equals 15 residues. Germline V lookup: CDR1 KGHSH, CDR2 LQKENI. The CDR3 nucleotides are TGTGCCAGCTCAGGGGGCGGGAGTAGGTCCTACGAGCAGTACTTC. Translation gives CASSGGGSRSYEQYF.

This CDR3 is CASSLAGTAYQPQHF. CDR3 nucleotide sequence: TGTGCCAGCAGCTTGGCAGGGACGGCCTATCAGCCCCAGCATTTT. The gene calls are TRBV11-3 and TRBJ1-5, with a possible D match to TRBD1 (5 bases). The germline gives CDR1 SGHNT, CDR2 YENEEA. V was cut by 3 bases and J by 5 bases, with 14 bases left in between. The CDR3 spans 15 residues.

By its share, this clone is medium-sized. This chain's CDR3 is CASSRTGGSYEQYF. Here the CDR3 DNA reads TGTGCCAGCAGCCGGACGGGGGGGTCCTACGAGCAGTACTTC. The chain combines TRBV6-8 with TRBJ2-7, with TRBD2 identical over 8 bases. V trimming: 6 bases; J trimming: 1 base; junction bases outside the gene matches: 5. This CDR3 is built from 14 residues. The germline CDR1 and CDR2 sequences are MNHGY and SAAAGT.

V is TRBV5-1 and J is TRBJ1-4; D is ambiguous. The CDR3 length is 15 residues. Germline V lookup: CDR1 SGHRS, CDR2 YFSETQ. V lost 4 bases and J 0 bases, leaving 10 bases between the germline ends. CDR3 amino acids: CASSRGGATNEKLFF. CDR3 coding DNA: TGCGCCAGCAGCCGGGGTGGGGCAACTAATGAAAAACTGTTTTTT.

The chain employs TRBV9 and TRBJ1-6; 8 positions agree with TRBD1. The V and J ends lost 6 bases and 9 bases, in that order; junction bases with no gene match: 8. The germline CDR1 and CDR2 sequences are SGDLS and YYNGEE. The CDR3 is 14 amino acids. The CDR3, as DNA: TGTGCCAGCAAAACGGACAGGGCCCCTTCACCCCTCCACTTT. This encodes CASKTDRAPSPLHF.

This rearrangement joins TRBV11-3 to TRBJ1-5; D may be TRBD1 (5 bases). V was pared by 6 bases and J by 3 bases, with 12 bases between. Germline CDR1 and CDR2: SGHNT and YENEEA. The CDR3 sequence is 14 residues long. CDR3 sequence: CASSLWGNNQPQHF. CDR3 sequence (DNA): TGTGCCAGCAGTCTATGGGGGAACAATCAGCCCCAGCATTTT.

V is TRBV9 and J is TRBJ2-7; no clear D gene. The CDR3 has 15 residues. The V and J ends lost 3 bases and 0 bases respectively, with 13 bases between them. The V gene's germline CDR1 is SGDLS and CDR2 YYNGEE. CDR3 protein: CASSEGSHSSYEQYF. CDR3 bases: TGTGCCAGCAGCGAAGGCAGCCACAGCTCCTACGAGCAGTACTTC.

This clone was seen a few times. The chain employs TRBV6-8 and TRBJ2-2; D may be TRBD2 (6 bases). Germline values: CDR1 MNHGY, CDR2 SAAAGT. The V and J ends lost 5 bases and 6 bases respectively, with 10 bases between them. CDR3 size: 13 residues. The CDR3 loop is CASSRDWAGELFF. CDR3 nucleotide sequence: TGTGCCAGCAGTCGGGACTGGGCCGGGGAGCTGTTTTTT.

This clone came up a few times. The rearrangement uses TRBV6-7 and TRBJ2-2; D ambiguous. TRBV6-7 is noted as an ORF with a role that remains uncertain. Between the trimmed V and J ends, which lost 5 bases and 5 bases, there was a span of 24 bases. CDR3 length equals 18 residues. CDR3 bases: TGTGCCAGCAGTGAAATCCCGACCAAAAGCTGGGGTACCGGGGAGCTGTTTTTT. As protein: CASSEIPTKSWGTGELFF.